Following are 4 T cell receptor beta chains from one sample sequenced in a study of shared clonotypes between healthy human individuals. Here immunoSEQ multiplex PCR was the method, and the copy in TCRdb shows in-frame clones only, minus some. The data hold 1,400,000 or so clones, with around 98.5% observed a single time. Sequencing was done on a sample of naive CD4+ T cells sorted from blood. Subset given: CD45RA+ positively selected. These receptors were obtained from a man under 40 in good health.

V is TRBV28 and J is TRBJ2-2; D may be TRBD2 (6 bases). Per the germline V gene, CDR1 is MDHEN and CDR2 is SYDVKM. Deletions cut 0 bases from V and 5 bases from J, with 10 bases between. There are 15 residues in the CDR3. The DNA for the CDR3 is TGTGCCAGCAGTTTATGGGGCGGAGGGACCGGGGAGCTGTTTTTT. It yields the protein CASSLWGGGTGELFF.

This sequence joins TRBV28 and TRBJ2-1; 9 bases line up with TRBD2. The trim removed 6 bases at V and 5 bases at J, leaving 11 bases unmatched. CDR1 and CDR2 (germline): MDHEN, SYDVKM. The CDR3 sequence is 16 residues long. CDR3 region: CASSPPSGTSNNEQFF. CDR3 DNA: TGTGCCAGCAGCCCCCCCTCCGGGACTAGCAACAATGAGCAGTTCTTC.

V and J are TRBV27 and TRBJ2-7; 9 bases match TRBD2. CDR1 is MNHEY and CDR2 is SMNVEV in the germline V gene (reference sequence). Trimming removed 5 bases from V and 1 base from J; junction bases left unmatched: 6. CDR3 length equals 15 residues. CDR3 residues: CASSPLAGASYEQYF. The CDR3 DNA reads as TGTGCCAGCAGTCCATTAGCGGGAGCTTCCTACGAGCAGTACTTC.

This clone was recorded only once. The V gene is TRBV4-3, the J gene TRBJ1-3; D is possibly TRBD1 (5 bases). This CDR3 comprises 15 residues. V dropped 0 bases and J dropped 2 bases, with 8 bases sitting between them. In germline, CDR1 is LGHNA, CDR2 YSLEER. This CDR3 is CASSQEAGPGNTIYF. The CDR3, as DNA: TGCGCCAGCAGCCAAGAAGCGGGACCTGGAAACACCATATATTTT.